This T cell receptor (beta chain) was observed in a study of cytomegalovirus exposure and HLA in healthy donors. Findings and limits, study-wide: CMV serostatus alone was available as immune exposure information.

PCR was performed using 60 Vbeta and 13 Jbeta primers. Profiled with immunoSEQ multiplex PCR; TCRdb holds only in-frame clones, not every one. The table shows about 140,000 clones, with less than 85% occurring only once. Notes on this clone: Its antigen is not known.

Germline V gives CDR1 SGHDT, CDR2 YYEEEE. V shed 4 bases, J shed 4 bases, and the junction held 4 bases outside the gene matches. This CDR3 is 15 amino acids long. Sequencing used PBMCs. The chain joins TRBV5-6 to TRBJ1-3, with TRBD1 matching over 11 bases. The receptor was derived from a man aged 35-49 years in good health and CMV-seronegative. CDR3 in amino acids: CASSPDRGQGNTIYF. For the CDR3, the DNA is TGTGCCAGCAGCCCGGACAGGGGGCAGGGAAACACCATATATTTT.